A single sample gave rise to the 9 T cell receptor beta chains below, sequenced in a study of cytotoxic CD8 clonotypes in ibrutinib-treated CLL. Using immunoSEQ multiplex PCR, the repertoire was profiled, and TCRdb retains in-frame clones only, with some absent. The sample includes about 49,000 clones, 53% of them seen just once. The starting material was PBMCs, obtained after 12 months of ibrutinib treatment. These receptors originate from a human donor with chronic lymphocytic leukemia.

The V call is TRBV11-2, the J call TRBJ2-7; 8 nucleotides align to TRBD1. V lost 2 bases and J lost 3; bases outside the gene matches: 6. Germline V gene lookup returns CDR1 SGHAT and CDR2 FQNNGV. The CDR3 loop spans 15 amino acids. The CDR3 coding sequence is TGTGCCAGCAGCTTATTTCGCGGACAGGGCTACGAGCAGTACTTC. Translation: CASSLFRGQGYEQYF.

The table lists this clone with a count of one. The J gene is TRBJ2-7, the V gene TRBV29-1; 7 bases fit TRBD2. CDR1 SQVTM and CDR2 ANQGSEA come from the germline V gene. This CDR3 comprises 14 residues. V was clipped by 4 bases and J by 7 bases; unmatched bases: 13. CDR3 sequence reads: CSVVGSGRSREQYF. CDR3 bases: TGCAGCGTTGTAGGTAGCGGGCGGTCTCGGGAGCAGTACTTC.

The chain carries TRBV25-1 and TRBJ2-2; D is unresolved. Per germline, CDR1 MGHDK and CDR2 SYGVNS. CDR3 length: 11 residues. Trimming took 6 bases from V and 7 from J, leaving 6 bases between them. The chain's CDR3 is CASSRDGELFF. CDR3 DNA: TGTGCCAGCAGCAGAGACGGGGAGCTGTTTTTT. The variable domain in full, with the rest retrieved from reference TRBV25-1 and TRBJ2-2, is EADIYQTPRYLVIGTGKKITLECSQTMGHDKMYWYQQDPGMELHLIHYSYGVNSTEKGDLSSESTVSRIRTEHFPLTLESARPSHTSQYLCASSRDGELFFGEGSRLTVL.

There are many counts of this clone. This chain connects TRBV5-6 to TRBJ2-7; D ambiguous. Germline V gene lookup returns CDR1 SGHDT and CDR2 YYEEEE. The CDR3 is 15 residues long. The V end was cut by 3 bases, the J end by 1 base, with 14 bases between. CDR3 DNA sequence: TGTGCCAGCAGCTCGCTATACACGGGTTCCTACGAGCAGTACTTC. Amino acids: CASSSLYTGSYEQYF.

This clone was seen a few times. The chain is built from TRBV30 and TRBJ1-6; no firm D call. Per the germline V gene, CDR1 is GTSNPN and CDR2 is SVGIG (reference sequence). CDR3 size: 13 residues. The V end lost 3 bases, the J end lost 5 bases, and 8 bases lay between the germline ends. The CDR3 region has the DNA TGTGCCTGGAGGGTCGTGGATAATTCACCCCTCCACTTT. Protein: CAWRVVDNSPLHF.

In this sample, this clone turned up a few times. The rearrangement joins TRBV5-8 to TRBJ2-7; TRBD1 or TRBD2 may be the D gene (5 bases each). In germline, CDR1 is SGHTS, CDR2 YDEGEE. The CDR3 is 12 amino acids. V lost 1 base, J lost 11 bases, and 13 bases lay in between. CDR3 nucleotides: TGTGCCAGCAGCTTGATAAGGATGGGGGAGTACTTC. Translation: CASSLIRMGEYF.

This clone showed up just a few times. The chain combines TRBV5-1 with TRBJ2-2; D is ambiguous. The CDR3 consists of 13 residues. Germline V CDR1 and CDR2: SGHRS, YFSETQ. Trimming removed 5 bases at V and 2 bases at J, with 7 bases between. The CDR3, as DNA: TGCGCCAGCAGTGACGGTAACACCGGGGAGCTGTTTTTT. Residues: CASSDGNTGELFF. Using reference TRBV5-1 and TRBJ2-2 for the parts outside the CDR3, the full variable domain is KAGVTQTPRYLIKTRGQQVTLSCSPISGHRSVSWYQQTPGQGLQFLFEYFSETQRNKGNFPGRFSGRQFSNSRSEMNVSTLELGDSALYLCASSDGNTGELFFGEGSRLTVL.

This clone was observed a few times. The gene calls are TRBV7-9 and TRBJ1-1; D is ambiguous. The germline V gene encodes CDR1 SEHNR and CDR2 FQNEAQ (reference sequence). The V end was cut by 2 bases, the J end by 7 bases, with 8 bases between. CDR3 length equals 12 residues. The CDR3 DNA is TGTGCCAGCAGCTTAAGGCCCTTTGAAGCTTTCTTT. Translation: CASSLRPFEAFF.

For the CDR3, the DNA is TGTGCCAGCAGCTTAGGGACGTGGGAGACCCAGTACTTC. As protein: CASSLGTWETQYF. The gene calls are TRBV4-2 and TRBJ2-5, with D perhaps assigned TRBD1 or TRBD2 (5 bases each). CDR1 LGHNA and CDR2 YNFKEQ come from the germline V gene. Trimming left V 5 bases short and J 5 bases short, with 12 bases between. This CDR3 is 13 amino acids long.